The clone carrying this T cell receptor beta chain occurred a few times. Germline-derived CDR1 and CDR2 are SGHRS and YFSETQ. V lost 0 bases to trimming and J lost 6 bases; unmatched junction nucleotides: 1. There are 15 residues in the CDR3. The PCR employed 60 Vbeta primers together with 13 Jbeta primers. Sequenced by immunoSEQ multiplex PCR; TCRdb stores in-frame clones only, minus some. The sample records roughly 140,000 clones, over 70% being singletons. This specimen belongs to a study of cytomegalovirus exposure and HLA in healthy donors. Study-wide background: From some 190 million T cells, an earlier analysis saw 117 million unique TCR beta sequences.

The V and J genes are TRBV5-1 and TRBJ1-6; the match to TRBD1 covers 9 bases. The specimen was PBMCs. The source is a woman between 40 and 55 years old in good health and CMV-seropositive. The CDR3 reads CASSLGTGVNSPLHF. Written as DNA, the CDR3 is TGCGCCAGCAGCTTGGGGACAGGGGTTAATTCACCCCTCCACTTT.